The source of this T cell receptor (beta chain) is a study of neurological immune-mediated disorders (dated by TCRdb to about 2019). About the full investigation: Among the approximately 35 multiple sclerosis patients, relapsing-remitting MS accounted for around 30 and secondary progressive MS accounted for 3. Peripheral blood TCR-beta repertoires from patients with HTLV-I-associated myelopathy (HAM/TSP), patients with multiple sclerosis, and healthy controls were compared in the study using UMI-based sequencing. Longitudinal samples, technical triplicates and paired sorted CD4+ and CD8+ T-cell subsets, alongside PBMC samples, were included among the 106 TCR-beta libraries. Of the 60 to 70 subjects in the cohort, around 15 were HAM/TSP patients, some 35 were multiple sclerosis patients, and about 20 were healthy controls. Points the paper makes about the study in general: In a phylogenetic analysis, the repertoires of 18 out of 34 MS patients fell into a single cluster of related CDR3 sequences, pointing to a possible signature at the repertoire level. No identical CDR3 amino acid sequences were found to be shared among expanded clones across subjects, suggesting that TCR-beta repertoires were private in all groups. TCR clonal expansion was highest in HAM/TSP patients and lowest in MS patients, with MS patients falling below even healthy controls. The MS cluster was not associated with any clinical or MRI features, and the authors stated that larger cohorts are needed.

This clonotype was seen only a few times. What antigen it recognizes has not been identified. Per-base quality was not reported, and no clone a single base away is much larger than it. cDNA was synthesized by template-switch 5'RACE using a primer with a 10-nucleotide random unique molecular identifier that tagged each TCR transcript. Every sequencing run covered 15-18 subjects and yielded more than 160 million TCR-beta sequences. The RNeasy kit was used to extract total RNA. The KAPA Real-time Library Amplification kit was used to amplify TCR-beta VDJ regions with primers targeting the TCR constant region and the 5'RACE anchor. A first PCR added sample indexes and Illumina adaptors, after which a second PCR increased the library yield. After Ampure bead purification, the TCR product of roughly 650 bp was size-selected on a 2% E-gel SizeSelection system. Library quality was checked on a Bioanalyzer, concentration was measured with Qubit, and libraries were quantified with the Kapa Library Quantification kit before pooling. An Illumina HiSeq 2500 sequenced the libraries paired-end 2 x 150 bp. To increase sequence diversity, roughly 24-31% phiX was spiked into each library pool. In the authors' own workflow: Quality-filtered reads were processed with the UMI-based MiGEC pipeline, which removed over 75% of raw TCR sequences during error correction. VDJ genes were aligned to IMGT germline references, and each clonotype was defined by a unique CDR3 amino acid sequence together with V-J genes. Clonal expansion, Shannon diversity and CDR3 relatedness were evaluated with VDJtools (CalcPairwiseDistances, ClusterSamples), while phylogenetic trees were built in CLCbio workbench. Expanded clones were defined as having at least 8 unique UMIs, based on coefficient-of-variation modelling across technical triplicates. TCRdb reworked the public reads: Q25 trimming with fastp, MiXCR clone assembly, productive beta chains retained. For every CDR3 protein sequence, its rows merge into one entry that carries the most common genes and DNA. For this entry, the V and J calls and clone size follow TCRdb and not the study's own pipeline. This sample has about 40,000 distinct CDR3 sequences in its table, and over 2% of those were observed once. The leading ten clones occupy 2.4% of the sample.

Libraries from unsorted PBMCs were made from 2 million PBMCs kept in RNAlater at -80 degrees C until RNA extraction. Multiple sclerosis patients were enrolled in a US clinical protocol evaluating disease progression by magnetic resonance imaging. Peripheral blood underwent Ficoll-Hypaque density gradient centrifugation to isolate PBMCs, which were then cryopreserved in liquid nitrogen. From the cysteine through the phenylalanine, the CDR3 covers 15 amino acids. CDR3 DNA is the only sequence kept; it has 45 bases, read in frame from the first base. As encoded in the germline V gene, CDR1 is SGHTA while CDR2 is FQGTGA. Deletion took 2 bases off V and 4 bases off J, with a span of 14 bases between the germline ends.

This TCR was recovered from a man aged 45-65 years with multiple sclerosis. Recombination joined TRBV7-3 with TRBJ1-1, with the D gene not clear enough to name. Material: PBMCs. CDR3 region: CASSLGTGWSTEAFF. The nucleotides are TGTGCCAGCAGCTTAGGTACCGGGTGGAGCACTGAAGCTTTCTTT.